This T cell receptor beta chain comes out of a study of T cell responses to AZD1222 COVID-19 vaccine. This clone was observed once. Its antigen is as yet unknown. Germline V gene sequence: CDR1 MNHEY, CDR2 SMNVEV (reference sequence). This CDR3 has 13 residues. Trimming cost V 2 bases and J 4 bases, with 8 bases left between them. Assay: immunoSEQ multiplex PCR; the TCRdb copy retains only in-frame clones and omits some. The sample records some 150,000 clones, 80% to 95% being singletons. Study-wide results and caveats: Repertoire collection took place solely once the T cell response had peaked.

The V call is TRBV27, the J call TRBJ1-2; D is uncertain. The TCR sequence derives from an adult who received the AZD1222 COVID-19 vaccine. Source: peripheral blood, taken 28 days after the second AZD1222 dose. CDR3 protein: CASSLGVGYGYTF. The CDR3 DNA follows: TGTGCCAGCAGTTTAGGGGTGGGCTATGGCTACACCTTC.